The present entry profiles one T cell receptor (beta chain) with its context. V lost 7 bases, J lost 1 base, and 16 bases lay in between. Germline V lookup: CDR1 LNHDA, CDR2 SQIVND (reference sequence). The CDR3 runs 15 residues. Generated by immunoSEQ multiplex PCR, the TCRdb table keeps only in-frame clones and is missing some. Of about 61,000 clones in the sample, 75% to 90% are singletons; the top ten hold about 14%. This record belongs to a study of blood T cell repertoires in COVID-19. The chain couples TRBV19 to TRBJ1-1; no definite D call. The sequence was obtained from a human donor in a cohort sampled during active COVID-19. The sample was peripheral blood. The CDR3 nucleotides are TGTGCCAGTAAACCCAGCAGGCCGACGAACACTGAAGCTTTCTTT. Encoded protein: CASKPSRPTNTEAFF.